These 29 T cell receptor beta chains were all obtained from the same sample, sequenced in a study of breast tumors, draining lymph nodes, adjacent tissues. TCRdb recomputed calls from the multiplex PCR reads with MiXCR, one row per CDR3 protein. The top ten clones hold over 3% of a sample with roughly 120,000 distinct CDR3 sequences, 15% to 20% of them seen once. The lymph nodes were axillary draining lymph nodes from breast cancer patients. Input material: axillary lymph node tissue. The receptors stem from a female donor with breast cancer. Some clones in this sample may be carry-over from other donors' samples.

At least ten counts were recorded for this clonotype. The rearrangement links TRBV9 to TRBJ2-3; D is perhaps TRBD2 (6 bases). The CDR3 loop spans 14 amino acids. Trimming shortened V by 3 bases and J by 4 bases, and 12 bases separated the two germline ends. Germline V gives CDR1 SGDLS, CDR2 YYNGEE. The CDR3 reads CASSATSYPDTQYF. The CDR3 DNA reads TGTGCCAGCAGCGCGACTAGTTATCCAGATACGCAGTATTTT.

This clonotype was seen a few times. V is TRBV19 and J is TRBJ2-2, with D maybe TRBD2 (5 bases). The germline gives CDR1 LNHDA, CDR2 SQIVND (reference sequence). Trimming cost V 7 bases and J 7 bases, with 16 bases left between them. The CDR3 loop spans 14 amino acids. CDR3 in DNA: TGTGCCAGTACTAGAGCGGCCGGCGGCGGGGAGCTGTTTTTT. This sequence encodes CASTRAAGGGELFF.

Of note for this clonotype: This may be a read error: a much more frequent sequence differs by one nucleotide. This chain joins TRBV28 and TRBJ2-5; D might be TRBD1 or TRBD2, each matching 5 bases. The CDR3 sequence is 16 residues long. Per germline, CDR1 MDHEN and CDR2 SYDVKM. The CDR3 loop is CASSLPTGLRGETQHF. CDR3 coding DNA: TGTGCCAGCAGTTTACCTACAGGTCTGAGGGGAGAGACCCAGCACTTC.

On this clonotype itself: This may arise from a read error, as a much more abundant clone is one base away. The CDR3 carries no conserved terminal phenylalanine or tryptophan, so it likely arises from a read error. V usage is TRBV18 and J usage is TRBJ2-7; 7 nucleotides agree with TRBD1. V shed 3 bases and J 6 bases; nucleotides not matched to a gene: 8. Germline V CDR1 and CDR2: KGHSH, LQKENI. CDR3 length equals 14 residues. The CDR3 region has the DNA TGTGCCAGCTCACCTGGCCGGGACAGCGGCGAGCAGTACCTC. This encodes CASSPGRDSGEQYL.

This clonotype was seen repeatedly, ten times or more. This chain's CDR3 is CASSVPRGGRTYEQYF. In DNA form, the CDR3 reads TGTGCCAGCAGCGTCCCGCGTGGCGGGAGGACCTACGAGCAGTACTTC. The V and J genes are TRBV7-9 and TRBJ2-7; 8 bases line up with TRBD2. Germline trimming cut 5 bases from V and 2 bases from J; bases unmatched to any gene: 11. This CDR3 region has 16 residues. Germline V gene data show CDR1 as SEHNR and CDR2 as FQNEAQ (reference sequence).

The chain uses TRBV12-1 and TRBJ1-2; TRBD1 is the table's D call, not checked against the DNA. TRBV12-1 is given as a pseudogene. The CDR3 is made up of 13 amino acids. Written as DNA, the CDR3 is TGTGCCAGCAGCTTCCCAGGGGGAAATGGCTACACCTTC. This translates into CASSFPGGNGYTF.

At least ten counts were recorded for this clonotype. The chain employs TRBV5-1 and TRBJ2-3, with TRBD1 identical over 9 bases. The germline CDR1 and CDR2 sequences are SGHRS and YFSETQ. CDR3 length: 14 residues. The trim removed 7 bases at V and 4 bases at J, leaving 7 bases unmatched. CDR3 in amino acids: CASAVRTGADTQYF. The CDR3 nucleotides are TGCGCCAGCGCGGTCCGGACAGGGGCAGATACGCAGTATTTT.

This clonotype showed up many times. The chain employs TRBV7-2 and TRBJ1-5; 7 bases agree with TRBD1. V lost 4 bases, J lost 4 bases, and 7 bases stayed unmatched. The CDR3 has 15 amino acids. From germline, CDR1 is SGHTA and CDR2 FQGNSA. The CDR3 reads CASSSTGYPNQPQHF. The CDR3 DNA reads TGTGCCAGCAGCTCGACAGGGTACCCTAATCAGCCCCAGCATTTT.

Concerning this clonotype: A much bigger clone sits one base away, suggesting this may be a read error. The CDR3 does not close with the conserved phenylalanine or tryptophan, likely indicating a read error. The V and J genes are TRBV5-1 and TRBJ2-5; tentatively, D is TRBD2 (5 bases). Per the germline V gene, CDR1 is SGHRS and CDR2 is YFSETQ. Trimming stripped 3 bases from V and 2 bases from J, with 11 bases between. The CDR3 has 14 residues. The chain's CDR3 is CASSSYGEQETQYS. CDR3 DNA sequence: TGCGCCAGCAGCTCTTACGGGGAACAAGAGACCCAGTACTCC.

This clonotype was counted at least ten times. This chain uses TRBV7-9 with TRBJ2-7, with 8 bases fitting TRBD1. The CDR3 spans 14 residues. Germline-derived CDR1 and CDR2 are SEHNR and FQNEAQ (reference sequence). The junction had 10 bases not matched to a gene; V was cut back by 5 bases and J by 7 bases. CDR3 amino acids: CASSPRQGAREQYF. The CDR3 nucleotides are TGTGCCAGCAGCCCCCGGCAGGGGGCAAGGGAGCAGTACTTC.

The sample holds many counts of this clonotype. The V and J genes are TRBV11-2 and TRBJ2-1, with TRBD2 matching over 7 bases. V was clipped by 3 bases and J by 9 bases; unmatched bases: 8. This CDR3 region has 14 residues. Germline lookup yields CDR1 SGHAT and CDR2 FQNNGV. DNA of the CDR3: TGTGCCAGCAGCTTTTGGCGGGAGCTGGGTGAGCAGTTCTTC. Translating it yields CASSFWRELGEQFF. The full variable domain, its missing parts supplied by reference TRBV11-2 and TRBJ2-1, is EAGVAQSPRYKIIEKRQSVAFWCNPISGHATLYWYQQILGQGPKLLIQFQNNGVVDDSQLPKDRFSAERLKGVDSTLKIQPAKLEDSAVYLCASSFWRELGEQFFGPGTRLTVL.

Comments on this clonotype: A read error may explain this, as a much larger clone is one base away. This rearrangement joins TRBV3-1 to TRBJ2-1; 9 bases line up with TRBD2. CDR1 and CDR2 from the germline V gene are LGHDT and YNNKEL (reference sequence). The CDR3 spans 15 residues. The CDR3 region has the DNA TGTACCAGCAGTCTAGCGGGGCGGTCATACAATGAGCAGTTCTTC. Residues: CTSSLAGRSYNEQFF.

This clonotype occurred many times. This chain links TRBV11-3 with TRBJ2-7, with TRBD1 matching 7 bases. V was clipped by 5 bases and J by 7 bases; unmatched bases: 17. From germline, CDR1 is SGHNT and CDR2 YENEEA. This CDR3 is 16 amino acids long. In nucleotides, the CDR3 is TGTGCCAGCAGCCCCCACCCCGGACAGGTCTTAAAAGAGCAGTACTTC. Protein product: CASSPHPGQVLKEQYF.

As concerns this clonotype: Being one base from a much bigger clone, this may be a read error. The rearrangement joins TRBV2 to TRBJ1-2; no definite D call. The CDR3 totals 17 residues. Trimming left V 5 bases short and J 1 base short, with 20 bases between. The germline V gene encodes CDR1 SNHLY and CDR2 FYNNEI. In DNA, the CDR3 is TGTGCCAGCAGTAGAATACTAAATCAGGAGATTAACTATGGCTACACCTTC. Amino acids: CASSRILNQEINYGYTF.

This clonotype was detected many times. The chain recombines TRBV7-3 with TRBJ2-3; 8 bases map to TRBD1. The CDR3 runs to 14 residues. The germline V gene encodes CDR1 SGHTA and CDR2 FQGTGA. Trimming cost V 8 bases and J 1 base; bases outside gene matches: 5. The CDR3 DNA reads TGTGCCAGCGCGGACAGGGATGGCACAGATACGCAGTATTTT. Translating it yields CASADRDGTDTQYF.

This clonotype was recorded at least ten times. This chain connects TRBV7-3 to TRBJ2-1; 9 positions agree with TRBD2. Germline V gene lookup returns CDR1 SGHTA and CDR2 FQGTGA. J was trimmed by 4 bases and V by 5 bases; bases with no gene match: 9. CDR3 length equals 16 residues. CDR3 sequence reads: CASSPNSGGPYNEQFF. CDR3 DNA sequence: TGTGCCAGCAGCCCAAATAGCGGGGGCCCTTACAATGAGCAGTTCTTC.

In its sample, this clonotype was seen many times. This chain joins TRBV24-1 and TRBJ2-2; 7 bases agree with TRBD1. V lost 5 bases and J lost 0; bases outside the gene matches: 5. The CDR3 loop spans 16 amino acids. Germline V gives CDR1 KGHDR, CDR2 SFDVKD. In nucleotides, the CDR3 is TGTGCCACCAGTGGGAACAGGGGCTCGAACACCGGGGAGCTGTTTTTT. This sequence encodes CATSGNRGSNTGELFF.

This clonotype was picked up many times. The chain uses TRBV20-1 and TRBJ2-7, with 11 nucleotides matching TRBD2. With 5 bases clipped from V and 3 bases from J, the junction kept 9 bases outside the gene matches. Germline loops: CDR1 DFQATT, CDR2 SNEGSKA (reference sequence). The CDR3 totals 15 residues. The CDR3 nucleotides are TGCAGTGCTCGGGCCAGACTAGCGGGGAACTACGAGCAGTACTTC. Translating it yields CSARARLAGNYEQYF.

This clonotype was observed a handful of times. A much larger clone lies a single base off, so this may be a read error. This sequence joins TRBV7-8 and TRBJ2-7, with a possible D match to TRBD2 (6 bases). This CDR3 comprises 14 residues. Germline CDR1 is SGHVS and CDR2 is FQNEAQ. CDR3 sequence: CASGLAVPPYEQYF. The CDR3 DNA sequence: TGTGCCAGCGGCTTAGCGGTACCGCCCTACGAGCAGTACTTC. Looking up the rest from reference TRBV7-8 and TRBJ2-7 gives the full variable domain: GAGVSQSPRYKVAKRGQDVALRCDPISGHVSLFWYQQALGQGPEFLTYFQNEAQLDKSGLPSDRFFAERPEGSVSTLKIQRTQQEDSAVYLCASGLAVPPYEQYFGPGTRLTVT.

This sequence joins TRBV19 and TRBJ2-2, with a weak D call TRBD2 (6 bases). The CDR3 runs 15 residues. Germline V lookup: CDR1 LNHDA, CDR2 SQIVND (reference sequence). V was shortened by 5 bases and J by 1 base, with 11 bases between the two germline ends. The CDR3 bases are TGTGCCAGTAGTTGGGGAGGTTTGAACACCGGGGAGCTGTTTTTT. Translating gives CASSWGGLNTGELFF.

This clonotype has at least ten counts. The rearrangement joins TRBV2 to TRBJ2-1; D ambiguous. The CDR3 runs to 12 residues. The germline V gene encodes CDR1 SNHLY and CDR2 FYNNEI. Trimming cost V 6 bases and J 12 bases, with 15 bases left between them. In nucleotides, the CDR3 is TGTGCCAGCAGCGCTGAGGTGGGCACGCAGTTCTTC. Its translation: CASSAEVGTQFF.

The table lists this clonotype with many counts. The V gene is TRBV6-6, the J gene TRBJ2-3, with 9 bases aligning to TRBD2. Losses at the gene ends were 0 bases for V and 0 bases for J; bases not matched to a gene: 10. The CDR3 has 19 amino acids. The germline gives CDR1 MNHNY, CDR2 SVGAGI (reference sequence). The chain's CDR3 is CASSYSASGAPASTDTQYF. In DNA form, the CDR3 reads TGTGCCAGCAGTTACTCGGCTAGCGGGGCACCCGCTAGCACAGATACGCAGTATTTT.

This clonotype has only one observation. This may come from a read error, since a much larger clone is one base off. This chain connects TRBV5-6 to TRBJ2-1; D may be TRBD1 or TRBD2 (5 bases each). V lost 4 bases to trimming and J lost 4 bases, with 15 bases between them. Germline V gene data show CDR1 as SGHDT and CDR2 as YYEEEE. The CDR3 extends over 15 amino acids. CDR3 protein: CASSPWGRGYNEQFF. The DNA for the CDR3 is TGTGCCAGCAGCCCCTGGGGGAGAGGATACAATGAGCAGTTCTTC.

As concerns this clonotype: A much larger clone lies a single base off, so this may be a read error. The genes are TRBV2 and TRBJ2-7; D is possibly TRBD2 (6 bases). CDR1 SNHLY and CDR2 FYNNEI come from the germline V gene. The CDR3 has 15 residues. CDR3 sequence reads: CASSDERAFSYEQCF. The CDR3 nucleotides read TGTGCCAGCAGTGACGAGCGGGCCTTCTCCTACGAGCAGTGCTTC.

Comment on this clonotype: A much larger clone lies a single base off, so this may be a read error. The rearrangement uses TRBV20-1 and TRBJ2-3; D tentatively reads TRBD1 or TRBD2 (7 bases each). Germline loops: CDR1 DFQATT, CDR2 SNEGSKA (reference sequence). The CDR3 runs 15 residues. CDR3 residues: CGATSGGVKTDTQYF. The CDR3 DNA follows: TGCGGTGCCACGTCAGGGGGGGTTAAGACAGATACGCAGTATTTT.

As for this clonotype: This may arise from a read error, as a much more abundant clone is one base away. The chain recombines TRBV19 with TRBJ1-2; TRBD1 might be the D (5 bases). The germline V gene encodes CDR1 LNHDA and CDR2 SQIVND (reference sequence). CDR3 length: 14 residues. This chain's CDR3 is CTSTWDGGYYGYTF. DNA of the CDR3: TGTACCAGCACCTGGGACGGGGGGTATTATGGCTACACCTTC.

Comments on this clonotype: A read error may be the cause here, since a much bigger clone is one base away. The V call is TRBV11-2, the J call TRBJ2-7; D is possibly TRBD2 (5 bases). CDR3 length: 14 amino acids. The germline gives CDR1 SGHAT, CDR2 FQNNGV. Deletions cut 2 bases from V and 5 bases from J, with 13 bases between. CDR3 sequence (DNA): TGTGCCAGCAGCTTATTTCGGGAAGGCCACGAGCAGTACTTC. Translation gives CASSLFREGHEQYF. Together with reference TRBV11-2 and TRBJ2-7, the CDR3 gives the full variable domain: EAGVAQSPRYKIIEKRQSVAFWCNPISGHATLYWYQQILGQGPKLLIQFQNNGVVDDSQLPKDRFSAERLKGVDSTLKIQPAKLEDSAVYLCASSLFREGHEQYFGPGTRLTVT.

This rearrangement joins TRBV11-3 to TRBJ2-1; D perhaps matches TRBD1 (6 bases). Trimming shortened V by 2 bases and J by 10 bases, and 15 bases separated the two germline ends. Germline V lookup: CDR1 SGHNT, CDR2 YENEEA. The CDR3 totals 14 residues. The CDR3 nucleotides read TGTGCCAGCAGCTTAAGCTCACAGGGAGACGAGCAGTTCTTC. The encoded protein is CASSLSSQGDEQFF.

In its sample, this clonotype was seen many times. The V call is TRBV7-2, the J call TRBJ2-1; D may be TRBD1 (6 bases). The CDR3 length is 13 residues. The V end was cut by 4 bases, the J end by 8 bases, with 12 bases between. Germline V lookup: CDR1 SGHTA, CDR2 FQGNSA. CDR3 sequence: CASSSQGRDEQFF. In DNA, the CDR3 is TGTGCCAGCAGCTCACAGGGTCGGGATGAGCAGTTCTTC.